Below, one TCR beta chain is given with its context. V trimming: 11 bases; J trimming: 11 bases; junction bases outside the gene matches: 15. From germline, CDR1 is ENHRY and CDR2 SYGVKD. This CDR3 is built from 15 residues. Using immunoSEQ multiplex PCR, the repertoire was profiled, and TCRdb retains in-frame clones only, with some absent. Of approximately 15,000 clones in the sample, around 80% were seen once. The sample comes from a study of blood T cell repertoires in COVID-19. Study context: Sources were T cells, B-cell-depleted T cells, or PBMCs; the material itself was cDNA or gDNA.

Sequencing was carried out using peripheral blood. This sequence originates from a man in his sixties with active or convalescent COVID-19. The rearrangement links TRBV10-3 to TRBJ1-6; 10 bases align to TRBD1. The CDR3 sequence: CAVSKTGTGDAPLHF. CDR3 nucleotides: TGTGCCGTTTCCAAAACCGGGACAGGGGATGCACCCCTCCACTTT.